Listed here are 2 T cell receptor beta chains from one sample, sequenced in a study of blood T cell repertoires in COVID-19 (dated by TCRdb to 2019 to 2021). The receptor library was made with the immunoSEQ multiplex PCR assay. TCRdb retrieved this table from immuneACCESS and kept in-frame rearrangements only. Not all clones are present; in checked studies, unresolved V genes account for under half, and no reason is known for the remainder. This sample lists some 110,000 clones; roughly 83% were detected once. The ten largest clones take up around 2.3% of the sample. The sequenced sample was peripheral blood. These receptors were collected from a man between 25 and 39 years old with acute or convalescent COVID-19.

The chain combines TRBV5-5 with TRBJ2-7, with 13 bases matching TRBD2. V gave up 4 bases and J gave up 3 bases; unmatched junction bases: 13. The germline gives CDR1 SGHKS, CDR2 YYEKEE (reference sequence). This CDR3 comprises 18 residues. The chain's CDR3 is CASSPTTSGGTPVYEQYF. CDR3 sequence (DNA): TGTGCCAGCAGCCCAACGACTAGCGGGGGGACCCCTGTCTACGAGCAGTACTTC.

This clone was counted a few times. J is TRBJ2-1 and V is TRBV10-2; 9 bases map to TRBD2. The CDR3 has 15 amino acids. Germline V gives CDR1 WSHSY, CDR2 SAAADI. V lost 4 bases to trimming and J lost 3 bases; unmatched junction nucleotides: 4. The CDR3 DNA reads as TGCGCCAGCAGTGGGTCTAGCGGGGTCTACAATGAGCAGTTCTTC. Its translation: CASSGSSGVYNEQFF.